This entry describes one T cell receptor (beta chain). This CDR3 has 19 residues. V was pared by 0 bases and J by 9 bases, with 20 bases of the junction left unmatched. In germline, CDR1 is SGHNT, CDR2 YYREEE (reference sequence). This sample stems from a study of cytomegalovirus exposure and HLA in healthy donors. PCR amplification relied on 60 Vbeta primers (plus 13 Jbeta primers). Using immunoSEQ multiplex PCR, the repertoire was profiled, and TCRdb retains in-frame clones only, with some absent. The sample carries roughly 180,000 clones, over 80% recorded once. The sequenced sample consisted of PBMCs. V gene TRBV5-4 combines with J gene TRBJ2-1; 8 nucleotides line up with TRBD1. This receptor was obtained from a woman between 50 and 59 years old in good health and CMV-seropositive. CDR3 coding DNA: TGTGCCAGCAGCTTGGGGACAGGGAGGAACGTCGGGCGAGGTGGTGAGCAGTTCTTC. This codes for CASSLGTGRNVGRGGEQFF.